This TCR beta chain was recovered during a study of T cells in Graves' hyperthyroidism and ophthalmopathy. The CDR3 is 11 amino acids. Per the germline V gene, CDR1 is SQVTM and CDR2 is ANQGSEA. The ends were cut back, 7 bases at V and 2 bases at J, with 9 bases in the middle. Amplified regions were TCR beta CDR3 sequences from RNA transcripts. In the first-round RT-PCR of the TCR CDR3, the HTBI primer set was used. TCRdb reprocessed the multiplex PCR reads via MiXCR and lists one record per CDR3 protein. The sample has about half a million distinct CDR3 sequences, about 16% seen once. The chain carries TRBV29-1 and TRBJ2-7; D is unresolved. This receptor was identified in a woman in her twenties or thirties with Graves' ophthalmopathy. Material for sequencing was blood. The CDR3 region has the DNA TGCAGCGGGGCACTCGCCTACGAGCAGTACTTC. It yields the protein CSGALAYEQYF.